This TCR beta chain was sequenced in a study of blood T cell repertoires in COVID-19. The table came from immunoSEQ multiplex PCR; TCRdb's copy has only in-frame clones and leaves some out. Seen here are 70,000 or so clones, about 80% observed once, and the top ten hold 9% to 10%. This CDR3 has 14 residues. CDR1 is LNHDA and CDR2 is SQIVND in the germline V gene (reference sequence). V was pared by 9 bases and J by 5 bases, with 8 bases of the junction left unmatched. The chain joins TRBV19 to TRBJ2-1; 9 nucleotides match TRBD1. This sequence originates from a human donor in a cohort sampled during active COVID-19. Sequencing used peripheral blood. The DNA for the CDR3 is TGTGCCAGCCAAGGGGGACAGGGCCACAATGAGCAGTTCTTC. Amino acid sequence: CASQGGQGHNEQFF.